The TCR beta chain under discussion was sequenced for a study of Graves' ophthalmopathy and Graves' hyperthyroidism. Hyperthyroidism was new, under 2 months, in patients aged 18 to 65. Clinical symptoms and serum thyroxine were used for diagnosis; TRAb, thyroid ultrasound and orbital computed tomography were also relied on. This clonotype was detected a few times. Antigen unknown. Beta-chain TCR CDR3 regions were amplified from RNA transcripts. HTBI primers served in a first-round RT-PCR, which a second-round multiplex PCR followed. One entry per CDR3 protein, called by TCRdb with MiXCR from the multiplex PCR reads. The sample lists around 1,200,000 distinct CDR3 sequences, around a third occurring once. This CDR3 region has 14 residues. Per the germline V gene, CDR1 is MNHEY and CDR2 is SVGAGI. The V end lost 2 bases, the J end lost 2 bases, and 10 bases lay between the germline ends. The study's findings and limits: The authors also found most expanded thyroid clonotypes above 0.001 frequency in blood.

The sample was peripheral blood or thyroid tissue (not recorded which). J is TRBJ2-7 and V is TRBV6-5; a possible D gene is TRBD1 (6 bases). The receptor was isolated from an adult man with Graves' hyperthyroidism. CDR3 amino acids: CASSYGRGTYEQYF. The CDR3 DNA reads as TGTGCCAGCAGTTACGGTAGGGGGACCTACGAGCAGTACTTC.